This TCR beta chain is from a study of cytomegalovirus exposure and HLA in healthy donors. The PCR had 60 Vbeta and 13 Jbeta primers. The data were produced by immunoSEQ multiplex PCR, yet TCRdb's version contains in-frame clones alone and is incomplete. In the table there are about 110,000 clones, 55% to 70% of which are singletons. In this sample, this clone turned up a few times. Germline CDR1 is SGHVS and CDR2 is FQNEAQ. V lost 0 bases and J 0 bases, leaving 6 bases between the germline ends. This CDR3 spans 15 amino acids. J is TRBJ2-1 and V is TRBV7-8; weak D call: TRBD2 (5 bases). This receptor was identified in a woman between 25 and 40 years old in good health and CMV-seronegative. The source material was PBMCs. This chain's CDR3 is CASSLAGVSYNEQFF. In DNA form, the CDR3 reads TGTGCCAGCAGCTTAGCGGGAGTCTCCTACAATGAGCAGTTCTTC.